The entry below gives a single T cell receptor beta chain sequence along with its context. Its antigen remains undetermined. Base qualities were left out, and no much larger clone turns up one base away. The immunoSEQ hsTCRB v3.0 assay was used at survey level resolution to sequence the TRB variable region. A depth of roughly 35,000-55,000 T-cell genomes per sample was targeted for TRB sequencing. Pooled TRB libraries were sequenced on an Illumina MiSeq with a v3 150-cycle kit. The original pipeline was this. Repertoire analysis was performed in R inside a reproducible Nextflow workflow that covered QC, data transformation and analysis. LymphoSeq2, an R package for exploring AIRR-Seq data, was used to implement the custom analyses. Several samples that produced fewer than 5000 total TRB sequences were removed, so 150 to 200 HIV repertoires were analyzed. Among the 170 to 200 retained HIV repertoires, under 65 were collected before ART initiation and around 130 after ART initiation. Repertoires were downsampled to 5000 TRB nucleotide sequences, with summary statistics averaged over 100 downsampling iterations. The analysis kept only TRB sequences whose CDR3 regions were at least seven amino acids long. Diversity was assessed using a clonality score derived from Shannon entropy and using the Gini coefficient. In the repertoire networks, any two of the top 5000 CDR3 amino acid sequences were linked whenever the two sequences differed by an edit distance of one. For TRB CDR3 amino acid sequences, antigen specificity groups and MHC restriction were predicted with GLIPH2. To flag known CMV, EBV, HIV or tissue antigen associations, CDR3 amino acid sequences were matched against VDJdb and McPAS-TCR. Pre-ART, post-ART and control groups were compared with Wilcoxon signed-rank tests and Holm-Bonferroni correction. Sourced from immuneACCESS, this table was stored by TCRdb with only in-frame sequences that have V and J called. A share of the clones is absent; for the studies checked, an unresolved V gene accounts for under half, and the remainder has no known explanation. The V and J calls and clone size come from that table; D and trimming were worked out from the DNA. In this sample the table shows tens of thousands of clones, 85% of which occur a single time. Around 4.6% of the sample lies in the top ten.

The data were obtained in a study of long-term antiretroviral therapy in people with HIV (dated by TCRdb to about 2022). Context from the whole study: The earliest samples were collected roughly a decade before the 2015 WHO recommendation for immediate ART, at a time when ART was usually postponed until CD4 counts fell. Of the roughly 30 participants with HIV, some 12 were female. No cross-contamination during QIAcube processing turned up in test extractions that ran a monoclonal T-cell line alongside 25 to 35 polyclonal samples. This retrospective serial study examined whether starting ART and sustained HIV suppression were associated with changes in the composition and diversity of the TRB repertoire in peripheral blood. A total of under 250 cryopreserved PBMC samples came from approximately 30 adults with confirmed HIV infection and were collected serially over a mean of roughly 6 years (range 1-12). The study at large found these results: Owing to limited PBMC availability, only the TCR beta chain was sequenced, without alpha chain pairing. Inferences about post-ART repertoire changes are limited because no data were available on ART adherence, viral resistance or therapy changes. ART initiation was associated with a significant increase in TRB diversity, but diversity stayed significantly below transplant donor controls even after long-term ART. Narrower CDR3 length ranges were observed in HIV repertoires than in controls, and an antigen-experienced repertoire with only a slight naive shift after ART was suggested by the network structure. The samples were dated from the mid-2000s to the late 2010s, and the ART regimens that were used may be less effective than current ART regimens. Because pre-ART samples had limited cell numbers, unsorted PBMC were profiled rather than sorted CD4+ and CD8+ T cells. Expanded TRB clones identified before ART initiation dominated the repertoire across all time points, though the dominance fluctuated and decreased in many PLHIV after ART.

Participants were included only if at least one PBMC sample before ART initiation and at least two post-ART samples were available. Every participant with HIV received treatment in the United States of America. Before DNA extraction, cryopreserved samples containing about 1-10 million PBMC were thawed and washed. At the time of the earliest PBMC sample, participants with HIV were aged between 23 and 54 years. PBMC samples were contributed by each participant from 1-4 timepoints before ART initiation and 2-8 timepoints after ART initiation, with a median of 7 samples. Serial HIV viral load, CD4+ T-cell count, ART history and demographic data were obtained for every participant. A Qiagen kit on a QIAcube was used to extract genomic DNA from unsorted PBMC, with samples processed in batches of 12. The material sequenced was unsorted PBMCs, taken just over 2.7 years before starting antiretroviral therapy. This TCR derives from a woman aged 25 to 39 with HIV.

The DNA reads TGTGCCAGCAGCTCGACTATTTTATACAATGAGCAGTTCTTC. This sequence encodes CASSSTILYNEQFF. The chain was built from TRBV11-2 and TRBJ2-1; TRBD2 might be the D gene, on 5 matching bases. The germline ends are 11 bases apart after V is trimmed by 4 bases and J by 4 bases. CDR1 SGHAT and CDR2 FQNNGV were looked up in the germline V gene. The CDR3, from cysteine to phenylalanine, totals 14 residues. The retained sequence is limited to the CDR3, 42 bases, with the frame set at the first base.